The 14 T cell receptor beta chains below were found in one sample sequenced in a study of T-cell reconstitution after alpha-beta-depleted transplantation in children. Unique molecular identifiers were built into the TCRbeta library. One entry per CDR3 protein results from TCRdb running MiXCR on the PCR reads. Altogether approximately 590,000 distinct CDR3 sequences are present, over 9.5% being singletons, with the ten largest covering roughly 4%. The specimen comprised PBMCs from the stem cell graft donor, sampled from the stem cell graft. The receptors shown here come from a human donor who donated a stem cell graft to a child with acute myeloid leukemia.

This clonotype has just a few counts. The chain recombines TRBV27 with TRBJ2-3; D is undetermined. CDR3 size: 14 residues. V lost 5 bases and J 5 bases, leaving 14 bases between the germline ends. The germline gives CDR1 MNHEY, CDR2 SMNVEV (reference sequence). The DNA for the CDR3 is TGTGCCAGCAGTCCCACCCTTCAGAAAGATACGCAGTATTTT. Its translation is CASSPTLQKDTQYF.

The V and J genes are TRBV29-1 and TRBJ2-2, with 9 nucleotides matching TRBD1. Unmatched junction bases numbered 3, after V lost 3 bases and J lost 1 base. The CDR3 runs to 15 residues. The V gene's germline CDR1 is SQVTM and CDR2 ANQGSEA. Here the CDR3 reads CSVDGQGRNTGELFF. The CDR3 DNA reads TGCAGCGTTGACGGACAGGGGAGGAACACCGGGGAGCTGTTTTTT.

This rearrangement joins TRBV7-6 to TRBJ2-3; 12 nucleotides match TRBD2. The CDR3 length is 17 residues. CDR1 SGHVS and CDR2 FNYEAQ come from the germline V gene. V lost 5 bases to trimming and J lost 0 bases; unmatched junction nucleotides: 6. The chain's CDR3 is CASSPGLAGYSTDTQYF. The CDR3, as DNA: TGTGCCAGCAGCCCTGGACTAGCGGGGTATAGCACAGATACGCAGTATTTT.

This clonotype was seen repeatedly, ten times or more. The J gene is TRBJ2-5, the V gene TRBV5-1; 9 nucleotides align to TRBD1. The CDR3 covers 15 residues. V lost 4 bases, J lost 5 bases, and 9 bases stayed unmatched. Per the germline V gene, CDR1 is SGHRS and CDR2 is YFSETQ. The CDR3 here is CASSRDGTGFETQYF. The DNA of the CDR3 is TGCGCCAGCAGCCGGGACGGGACAGGGTTTGAGACCCAGTACTTC. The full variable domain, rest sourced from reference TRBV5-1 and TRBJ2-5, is KAGVTQTPRYLIKTRGQQVTLSCSPISGHRSVSWYQQTPGQGLQFLFEYFSETQRNKGNFPGRFSGRQFSNSRSEMNVSTLELGDSALYLCASSRDGTGFETQYFGPGTRLLVL.

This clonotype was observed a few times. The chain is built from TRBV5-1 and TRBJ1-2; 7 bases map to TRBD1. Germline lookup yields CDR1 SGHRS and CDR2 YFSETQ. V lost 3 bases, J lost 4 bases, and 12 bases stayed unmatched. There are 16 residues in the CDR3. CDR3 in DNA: TGCGCCAGCAGCTCGACGGGACAGCAACTTGGCTATGGCTACACCTTC. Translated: CASSSTGQQLGYGYTF.

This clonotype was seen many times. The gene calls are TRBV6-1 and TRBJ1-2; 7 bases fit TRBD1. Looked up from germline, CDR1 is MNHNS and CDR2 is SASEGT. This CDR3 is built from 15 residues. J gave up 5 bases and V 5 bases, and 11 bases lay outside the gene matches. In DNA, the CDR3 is TGTGCCAGCAGTAAAGGGTCACAGGGGAGGTATGGCTACACCTTC. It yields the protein CASSKGSQGRYGYTF.

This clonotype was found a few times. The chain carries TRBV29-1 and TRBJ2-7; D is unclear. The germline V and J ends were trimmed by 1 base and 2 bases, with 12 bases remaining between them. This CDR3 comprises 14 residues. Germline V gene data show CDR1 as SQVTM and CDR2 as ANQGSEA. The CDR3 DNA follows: TGCAGCGTTGAAGGTCCGGGCGTCACCTACGAGCAGTACTTC. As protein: CSVEGPGVTYEQYF.

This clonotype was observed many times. The CDR3 sequence is CATSRDPSSLNTGELFF. For the CDR3, the DNA is TGTGCCACCAGCAGAGACCCCAGCTCCCTAAACACCGGGGAGCTGTTTTTT. The rearrangement uses TRBV15 and TRBJ2-2, with D uncertain. The CDR3 consists of 17 residues. V was clipped by 0 bases and J by 2 bases, with 13 bases between them. The germline V gene has CDR1 LNHNV and CDR2 YYDKDF (reference sequence).

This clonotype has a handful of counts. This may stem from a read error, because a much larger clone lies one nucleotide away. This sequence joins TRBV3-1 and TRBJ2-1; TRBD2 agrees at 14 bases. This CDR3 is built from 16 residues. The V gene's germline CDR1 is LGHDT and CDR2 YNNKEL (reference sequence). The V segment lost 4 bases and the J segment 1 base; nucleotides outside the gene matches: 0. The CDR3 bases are TGTGCCAGCAGCCGGACTAGCGGGAGGTCCTACAATGAGCAGTTCTTC. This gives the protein CASSRTSGRSYNEQFF.

The CDR3 DNA follows: TGTGCCAGCTCACCGGGAAACCCAGATACGCAGTATTTT. As protein: CASSPGNPDTQYF. J is TRBJ2-3 and V is TRBV18; D gene unclear. This CDR3 has 13 residues. V gave up 3 bases and J gave up 4 bases, with 8 bases separating them. Germline V gene lookup returns CDR1 KGHSH and CDR2 LQKENI.

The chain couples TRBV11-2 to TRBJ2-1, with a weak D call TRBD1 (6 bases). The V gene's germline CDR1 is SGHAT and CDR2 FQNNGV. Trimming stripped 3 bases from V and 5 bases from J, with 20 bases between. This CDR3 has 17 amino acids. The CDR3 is CASSLGTGLSHDNEQFF. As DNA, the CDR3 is TGTGCCAGCAGCTTGGGAACAGGGCTATCACACGACAATGAGCAGTTCTTC.

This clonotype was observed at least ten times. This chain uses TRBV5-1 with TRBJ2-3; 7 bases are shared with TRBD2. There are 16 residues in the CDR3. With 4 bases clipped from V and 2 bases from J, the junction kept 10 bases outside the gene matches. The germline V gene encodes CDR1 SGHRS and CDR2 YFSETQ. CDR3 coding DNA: TGCGCCAGCAGCAGCGTGGGAGGGAGAAACACAGATACGCAGTATTTT. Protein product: CASSSVGGRNTDTQYF.

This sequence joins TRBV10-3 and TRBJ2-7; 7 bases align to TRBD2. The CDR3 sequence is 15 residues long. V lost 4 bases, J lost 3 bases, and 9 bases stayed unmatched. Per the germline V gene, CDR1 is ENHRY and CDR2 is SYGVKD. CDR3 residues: CAISGGGERLYEQYF. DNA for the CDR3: TGTGCCATCAGTGGGGGGGGGGAGAGGCTCTACGAGCAGTACTTC.

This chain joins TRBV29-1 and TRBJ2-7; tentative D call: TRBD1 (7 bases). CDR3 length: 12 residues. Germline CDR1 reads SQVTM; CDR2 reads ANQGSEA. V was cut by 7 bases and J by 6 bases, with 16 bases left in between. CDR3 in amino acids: CSAHQGGSEQYF. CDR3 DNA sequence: TGCAGCGCACACCAGGGGGGAAGCGAGCAGTACTTC.